Described below is a single TCR beta chain sequence and its context. This sample is drawn from a study of blood T cell repertoires in COVID-19. The V segment lost 3 bases and the J segment 7 bases; nucleotides outside the gene matches: 9. Germline V gene sequence: CDR1 SQVTM, CDR2 ANQGSEA. The CDR3 length is 16 residues. The data were produced by immunoSEQ multiplex PCR, yet TCRdb's version contains in-frame clones alone and is incomplete. The sample consists of about 53,000 clones, 70% to 85% of them appearing once. The clonotype was recovered from a human donor in a cohort sampled during active COVID-19. The chain carries TRBV29-1 and TRBJ2-1; 13 positions match TRBD2. Input material: peripheral blood. The CDR3 nucleotides read TGCAGCGTTGAGGAAAAGGGACTAGCGGGGAGGAATGAGCAGTTCTTC. Encoded protein: CSVEEKGLAGRNEQFF.